This entry lists 10 T cell receptor beta chains sequenced from one sample in a study of regulatory T cells in long-lasting Graves disease. Relying on iRepertoire HTBI primers and Arm-PCR of CDR3 regions, the team built TCR beta libraries. TCRdb used MiXCR to reprocess the multiplex PCR reads, holding one entry per CDR3 protein. This sample carries 520,000 or so distinct CDR3 sequences, about 12% of them seen once, and the ten largest clones take 7.5% to 9%. As for time point: newly diagnosed GD, antithyroid drugs for less than 3 months. Making the TCR library involved RNA that had been extracted from PBMCs. This sample also belongs to another study, concerning T cells in Graves' hyperthyroidism and ophthalmopathy.

Source: peripheral blood mononuclear cells (PBMCs), taken at new diagnosis, from a patient treated with antithyroid drugs. These receptors all come from a woman under 40 with Graves disease.

In this sample, this clonotype turned up a few times. The V gene is TRBV4-2, the J gene TRBJ2-1, with 14 bases aligning to TRBD2. CDR1 is LGHNA and CDR2 is YNFKEQ in the germline V gene. This CDR3 is built from 16 residues. With 4 bases clipped from V and 9 bases from J, the junction kept 8 bases outside the gene matches. CDR3 DNA: TGTGCCAGCAGCCTCCCGACTAGCGGGAGGGCCGGTGAGCAGTTCTTC. It encodes CASSLPTSGRAGEQFF.

This clonotype was detected many times. The gene calls are TRBV19 and TRBJ2-3; 7 bases agree with TRBD1. Trimming took 7 bases from V and 2 from J; bases not matched to a gene: 3. Germline V gene data show CDR1 as LNHDA and CDR2 as SQIVND (reference sequence). This CDR3 has 13 amino acids. The chain's CDR3 is CASKDRTTDTQYF. The CDR3 DNA reads as TGTGCCAGTAAGGACAGGACCACAGATACGCAGTATTTT.

This clonotype was seen ten or more times. The V and J genes are TRBV20-1 and TRBJ2-3; D is uncertain. Trimming shortened V by 1 base and J by 0 bases, and 2 bases separated the two germline ends. The CDR3 length is 12 residues. Per germline, CDR1 DFQATT and CDR2 SNEGSKA (reference sequence). CDR3 residues: CSARVSTDTQYF. CDR3 bases: TGCAGTGCTAGAGTCAGCACAGATACGCAGTATTTT.

The sample holds many counts of this clonotype. V is TRBV30 and J is TRBJ1-1; 7 bases line up with TRBD1. This CDR3 has 15 amino acids. The V gene's germline CDR1 is GTSNPN and CDR2 SVGIG (reference sequence). After removal of 3 bases from V and 4 bases from J, the junction contained 11 bases not matched to a gene. In nucleotides, the CDR3 is TGTGCCTGGAGATCCAACAGGGGTCGGAGCACTGAAGCTTTCTTT. Its protein is CAWRSNRGRSTEAFF. The complete variable domain, with remaining parts taken from reference TRBV30 and TRBJ1-1, reads SQTIHQWPATLVQPVGSPLSLECTVEGTSNPNLYWYRQAAGRGLQLLFYSVGIGQISSEVPQNLSASRPQDRQFILSSKKLLLSDSGFYLCAWRSNRGRSTEAFFGQGTRLTVV.

This clonotype appeared many times. V gene TRBV12-3 or TRBV12-4 combines with J gene TRBJ2-3, with D unresolved. The CDR3 runs 15 residues. The germline V and J ends were trimmed by 4 bases and 4 bases, with 15 bases remaining between them. CDR3 DNA: TGTGCCAGCAGTTATACGGGTTATCCTCCAGATACGCAGTATTTT. This sequence encodes CASSYTGYPPDTQYF.

This clonotype was observed at least ten times. The chain carries TRBV11-2 and TRBJ1-6, with D maybe TRBD1 (5 bases). With 5 bases removed from V and 6 bases from J, the gap between germline ends came to 11 bases. Germline values: CDR1 SGHAT, CDR2 FQNNGV. The CDR3 runs to 14 residues. This CDR3 is CASSRQKGNSPLHF. CDR3 coding DNA: TGTGCCAGCAGCCGACAGAAGGGTAATTCACCCCTCCACTTT.

Ten or more counts support this clonotype. The chain employs TRBV28 and TRBJ2-3, with D perhaps matching TRBD1 (6 bases). The CDR3 totals 14 residues. CDR1 MDHEN and CDR2 SYDVKM come from the germline V gene. Trimming stripped 1 base from V and 5 bases from J, with 10 bases between. CDR3 sequence (DNA): TGTGCCAGCAGTTTATCGACAGGCGGAGATACGCAGTATTTT. Amino acid sequence: CASSLSTGGDTQYF.

This sequence joins TRBV6-9 and TRBJ1-2; tentative D call: TRBD1 (6 bases). V was pared by 3 bases and J by 3 bases, with 14 bases between. This CDR3 region has 15 residues. CDR1 is MNHGY and CDR2 is SVAAGI in the germline V gene. DNA of the CDR3: TGTGCCAGCAGTTACTACGGGGGCCGGGACTATGGCTACACCTTC. This sequence encodes CASSYYGGRDYGYTF.

In this sample, this clonotype turned up a few times. The gene calls are TRBV20-1 and TRBJ1-2, with TRBD1 matching over 8 bases. The V segment lost 0 bases and the J segment 4 bases; nucleotides outside the gene matches: 10. The CDR3 length is 16 residues. Germline CDR1 reads DFQATT; CDR2 reads SNEGSKA (reference sequence). The DNA of the CDR3 is TGCAGTGCTAGAGATAGGAGGACAGGGTTCGGCTATGGCTACACCTTC. Translating gives CSARDRRTGFGYGYTF.

This clonotype was seen ten or more times. The V and J genes are TRBV30 and TRBJ1-3, with a weak D call TRBD1 (5 bases). The CDR3 extends over 15 amino acids. Trimming cost V 3 bases and J 2 bases, with 14 bases left between them. Germline V gene data show CDR1 as GTSNPN and CDR2 as SVGIG (reference sequence). DNA for the CDR3: TGTGCCTGGAGGCCACGGGGGTCTGCTGGAAACACCATATATTTT. Its translation is CAWRPRGSAGNTIYF.